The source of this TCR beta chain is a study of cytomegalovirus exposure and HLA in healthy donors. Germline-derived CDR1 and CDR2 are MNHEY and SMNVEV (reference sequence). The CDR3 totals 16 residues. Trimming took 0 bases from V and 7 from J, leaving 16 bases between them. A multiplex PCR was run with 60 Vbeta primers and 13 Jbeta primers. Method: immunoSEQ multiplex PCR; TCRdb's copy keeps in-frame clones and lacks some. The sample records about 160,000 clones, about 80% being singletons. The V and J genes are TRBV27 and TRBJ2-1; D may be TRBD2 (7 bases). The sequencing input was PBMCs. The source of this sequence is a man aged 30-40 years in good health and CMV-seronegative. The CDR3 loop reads CASSLSRGGWGNEQFF. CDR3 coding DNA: TGTGCCAGCAGTTTATCGAGGGGGGGGTGGGGGAATGAGCAGTTCTTC.